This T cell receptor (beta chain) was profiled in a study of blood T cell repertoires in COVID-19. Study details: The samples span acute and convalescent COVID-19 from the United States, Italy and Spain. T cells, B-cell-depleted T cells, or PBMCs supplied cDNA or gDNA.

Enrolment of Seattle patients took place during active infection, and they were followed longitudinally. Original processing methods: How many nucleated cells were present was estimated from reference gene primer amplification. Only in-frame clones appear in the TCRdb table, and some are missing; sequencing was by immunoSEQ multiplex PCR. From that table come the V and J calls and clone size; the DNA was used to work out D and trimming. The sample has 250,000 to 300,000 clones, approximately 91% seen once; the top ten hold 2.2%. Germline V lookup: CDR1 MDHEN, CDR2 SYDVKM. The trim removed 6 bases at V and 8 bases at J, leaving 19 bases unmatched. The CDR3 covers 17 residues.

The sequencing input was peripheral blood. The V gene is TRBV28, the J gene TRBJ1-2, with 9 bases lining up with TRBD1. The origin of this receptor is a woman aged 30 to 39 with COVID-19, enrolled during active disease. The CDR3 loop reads CASRGNMGTGSVDGYTF. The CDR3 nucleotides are TGTGCCAGCAGGGGCAATATGGGGACAGGGTCCGTGGACGGCTACACCTTC.